This T cell receptor (beta chain) was captured by sequencing in a study of shared clonotypes between healthy human individuals. Naive CD45RA+ and memory CD45RA-negative subsets were split from CD4+ cells. Assay: immunoSEQ multiplex PCR; the TCRdb copy retains only in-frame clones and omits some. The profile shows some 1.5 million clones, approximately 98% of them singletons. Germline values: CDR1 SGHTA, CDR2 FQGNSA. Trimming pared 5 bases from V and 0 bases from J, leaving 16 bases between. This CDR3 spans 17 amino acids. Comment on this clone: Its antigen is still unknown.

Study-wide results and caveats: Investigators expected sequencing depth to affect clonotype sharing among donors. Across a handful of donors, naive CD4 shared 5% to 6.5%, naive CD8 over 3%, memory CD4 2.3%, memory CD8 roughly 0.37%.

The sequenced sample consisted of naive CD4+ T cells sorted from blood. Subset here: CD45RA+ positively selected. The clonotype comes from a man in his thirties or forties in good health. The rearrangement uses TRBV7-2 and TRBJ2-2; D is possibly TRBD2 (5 bases). The CDR3 spells CASSADRAVANTGELFF. In DNA form, the CDR3 reads TGTGCCAGCAGCGCCGACCGAGCGGTCGCGAACACCGGGGAGCTGTTTTTT.